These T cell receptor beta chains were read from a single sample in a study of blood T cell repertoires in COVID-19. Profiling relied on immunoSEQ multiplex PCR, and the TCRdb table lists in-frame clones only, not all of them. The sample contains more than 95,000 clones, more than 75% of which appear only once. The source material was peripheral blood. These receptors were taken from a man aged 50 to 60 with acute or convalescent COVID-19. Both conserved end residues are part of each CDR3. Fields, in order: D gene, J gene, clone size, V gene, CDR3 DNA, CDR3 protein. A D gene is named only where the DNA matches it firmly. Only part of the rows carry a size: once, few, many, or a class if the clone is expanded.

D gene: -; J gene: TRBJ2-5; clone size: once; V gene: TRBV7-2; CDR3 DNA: TGTGCCAGCAGCTTAGGGTTGGGGACTCTAGAGACCCAGTACTTC; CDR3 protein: CASSLGLGTLETQYF
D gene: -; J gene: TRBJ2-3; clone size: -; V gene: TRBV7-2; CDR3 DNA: TGTGCCAGCAGGCCTACAGGGTATAGCACAGATACGCAGTATTTT; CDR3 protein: CASRPTGYSTDTQYF
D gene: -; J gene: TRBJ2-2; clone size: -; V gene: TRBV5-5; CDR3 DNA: TGTGCCAGCAGCTTGGGCAGGGCGACCGGGGAGCTGTTTTTT; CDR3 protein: CASSLGRATGELFF
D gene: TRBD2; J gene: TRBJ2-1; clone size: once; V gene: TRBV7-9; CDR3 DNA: TGTGCCAGCAGCTTAGATCGGCTAGCGGGGGGTTACAATGAGCAGTTCTTC; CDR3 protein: CASSLDRLAGGYNEQFF
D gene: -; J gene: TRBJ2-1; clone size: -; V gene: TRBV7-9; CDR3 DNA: TGTGCCAGCAGCCCCCGACTCAACAATGAGCAGTTCTTC; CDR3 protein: CASSPRLNNEQFF
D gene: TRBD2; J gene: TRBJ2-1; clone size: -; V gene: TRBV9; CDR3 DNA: TGTGCCAGCAGCGCCTTCGGACTAGCGGGAGGTAGGAATGAGCAGTTCTTC; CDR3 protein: CASSAFGLAGGRNEQFF
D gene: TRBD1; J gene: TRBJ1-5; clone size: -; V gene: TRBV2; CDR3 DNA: TGTGCCAGCAGAACGACAGGGGACAATCAGCCCCAGCATTTT; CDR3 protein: CASRTTGDNQPQHF
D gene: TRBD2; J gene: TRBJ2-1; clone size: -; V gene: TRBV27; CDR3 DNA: TGTGCCAGCAGTCCCGACGGACTAGCGGCCTACAATGAGCAGTTCTTC; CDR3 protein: CASSPDGLAAYNEQFF
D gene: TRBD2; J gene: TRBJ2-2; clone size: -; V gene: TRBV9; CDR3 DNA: TGTGCCAGCAGCTCACGTAGAAATGGGAGGGCCGTCACCGGGGAGCTGTTTTTT; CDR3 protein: CASSSRRNGRAVTGELFF
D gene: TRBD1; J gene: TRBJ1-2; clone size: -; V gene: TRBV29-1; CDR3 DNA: TGCAGCGTTATGGACAGGGAAAACTATGGCTACACCTTC; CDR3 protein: CSVMDRENYGYTF